These 15 T cell receptor beta chains came from one sample sequenced in a study of cytomegalovirus exposure and HLA in healthy donors. Researchers ran the PCR with 60 Vbeta and 13 Jbeta primers. Libraries were prepared by immunoSEQ multiplex PCR; TCRdb keeps only in-frame clonotypes and omits some of them. The sample holds 210,000 or so clones, approximately 83% seen once. Sequenced material: PBMCs. These receptors all come from a girl aged 10 to 17 in good health and CMV-seronegative.

The chain joins TRBV27 to TRBJ2-5; tentatively, D is TRBD1 (5 bases). The CDR3 is made up of 13 amino acids. The germline V gene has CDR1 MNHEY and CDR2 SMNVEV (reference sequence). The germline V and J ends were trimmed by 4 bases and 4 bases, with 10 bases remaining between them. CDR3 loop: CASSSQGSETQYF. CDR3 DNA sequence: TGTGCCAGCAGTTCCCAGGGTTCAGAGACCCAGTACTTC.

The gene calls are TRBV5-5 and TRBJ2-7; possibly TRBD1 for D (6 bases). V was shortened by 2 bases and J by 1 base, with 10 bases between the two germline ends. The CDR3 totals 14 residues. CDR1 and CDR2 from the germline V gene are SGHKS and YYEKEE (reference sequence). The CDR3 loop reads CASSFRGKSYEQYF. As DNA, the CDR3 is TGTGCCAGCAGCTTTAGGGGGAAATCCTACGAGCAGTACTTC.

The CDR3 loop is CASSLTGTSNEQFF. DNA for the CDR3: TGTGCCAGCAGCCTGACCGGGACTAGCAATGAGCAGTTCTTC. The chain combines TRBV7-3 with TRBJ2-1; 8 bases agree with TRBD2. CDR3 length: 14 amino acids. Germline CDR1 is SGHTA and CDR2 is FQGTGA. With 5 bases clipped from V and 6 bases from J, the junction kept 6 bases outside the gene matches. Filled out from reference TRBV7-3 and TRBJ2-1, the complete variable domain reads GAGVSQTPSNKVTEKGKYVELRCDPISGHTALYWYRQSLGQGPEFLIYFQGTGAADDSGLPNDRFFAVRPEGSVSTLKIQRTERGDSAVYLCASSLTGTSNEQFFGPGTRLTVL.

The rearrangement links TRBV11-2 to TRBJ2-1, with 8 bases that match TRBD2. CDR1 is SGHAT, CDR2 FQNNGV, per germline. This CDR3 comprises 16 residues. With V trimmed by 5 bases and J by 4 bases, 10 bases remained unmatched. Here the CDR3 DNA reads TGTGCCAGCAGCCGAGGGGCCGCGGGAGGTTACAATGAGCAGTTCTTC. This gives the protein CASSRGAAGGYNEQFF.

The chain recombines TRBV13 with TRBJ2-6; D remains ambiguous. The germline CDR1 and CDR2 sequences are PRHDT and FYEKMQ (reference sequence). The V and J ends lost 3 bases and 2 bases respectively, with 8 bases between them. This CDR3 spans 15 amino acids. CDR3 protein: CASSFTLTGANVLTF. The DNA of the CDR3 is TGTGCCAGCAGCTTTACCCTAACTGGGGCCAACGTCCTGACTTTC.

The chain carries TRBV15 and TRBJ2-3; D is uncertain. Germline CDR1 is LNHNV and CDR2 is YYDKDF (reference sequence). This CDR3 region has 14 residues. The V gene lost 9 bases and the J gene lost 4 bases, with 17 bases spanning the gap. The CDR3: CATVGITGPDTQYF. CDR3 sequence (DNA): TGTGCCACGGTTGGTATTACGGGTCCAGATACGCAGTATTTT. The full variable domain, its missing parts supplied by reference TRBV15 and TRBJ2-3, is DAMVIQNPRYQVTQFGKPVTLSCSQTLNHNVMYWYQQKSSQAPKLLFHYYDKDFNNEADTPDNFQSRRPNTSFCFLDIRSPGLGDTAMYLCATVGITGPDTQYFGPGTRLTVL.

The chain carries TRBV4-1 and TRBJ2-5, with D tentatively TRBD2 (5 bases). With the DNA end fitting TRBJ2-7 better, the J assignment may be wrong. The V gene's germline CDR1 is MGHRA and CDR2 YSYEKL. The length of the CDR3 is 13 residues. The CDR3 loop is CASSQATSYEQYF. The CDR3 DNA sequence: TGCGCCAGCAGCCAAGCAACTAGCTACGAGCAGTACTTC.

This chain joins TRBV7-9 and TRBJ1-4; 8 nucleotides match TRBD1. Germline V gene data show CDR1 as SEHNR and CDR2 as FQNEAQ (reference sequence). After removal of 4 bases from V and 4 bases from J, the junction contained 2 bases not matched to a gene. There are 14 residues in the CDR3. CDR3 sequence: CASSWTGYNEKLFF. In DNA, the CDR3 is TGTGCCAGCAGCTGGACAGGGTATAATGAAAAACTGTTTTTT.

This rearrangement joins TRBV27 to TRBJ2-1, with D possibly matching TRBD2 (6 bases). V was clipped by 5 bases and J by 7 bases, with 18 bases between them. This CDR3 spans 15 amino acids. Germline lookup yields CDR1 MNHEY and CDR2 SMNVEV (reference sequence). CDR3 DNA: TGTGCCAGCAGTCCCTACCGGGAGCCTGGGAATGAGCAGTTCTTC. As protein: CASSPYREPGNEQFF.

The chain employs TRBV4-1 and TRBJ2-3; D is unresolved. The CDR3 covers 18 residues. V lost 1 base to trimming and J lost 2 bases, with 19 bases between them. Germline-derived CDR1 and CDR2 are MGHRA and YSYEKL. Here the CDR3 reads CASSQVAPGRRSTDTQYF. CDR3 sequence (DNA): TGCGCCAGCAGCCAAGTGGCCCCCGGCCGGCGGTCCACAGATACGCAGTATTTT.

J is TRBJ2-7 and V is TRBV7-6, with TRBD1 identical over 11 bases. The V segment lost 4 bases and the J segment 0 bases; nucleotides outside the gene matches: 2. This CDR3 is 15 amino acids long. From germline, CDR1 is SGHVS and CDR2 FNYEAQ. For the CDR3, the DNA is TGTGCCAGCAGCTCGGGACAGGGGGTCTCCTACGAGCAGTACTTC. It specifies CASSSGQGVSYEQYF.

The rearrangement links TRBV2 to TRBJ2-4; D not resolved. This CDR3 is built from 15 residues. Germline V gene lookup returns CDR1 SNHLY and CDR2 FYNNEI. Trimming stripped 6 bases from V and 0 bases from J, with 12 bases between. The CDR3 nucleotides read TGTGCCAGCAGCCACGACATCCTAGCCAAAAACATTCAGTACTTC. This encodes CASSHDILAKNIQYF. The whole variable domain, filled in from reference TRBV2 and TRBJ2-4, reads EPEVTQTPSHQVTQMGQEVILRCVPISNHLYFYWYRQILGQKVEFLVSFYNNEISEKSEIFDDQFSVERPDGSNFTLKIRSTKLEDSAMYFCASSHDILAKNIQYFGAGTRLSVL.

V and J are TRBV27 and TRBJ1-3; weak D call: TRBD1 (6 bases). Trimming shortened V by 5 bases and J by 3 bases, and 11 bases separated the two germline ends. The V gene's germline CDR1 is MNHEY and CDR2 SMNVEV (reference sequence). CDR3 size: 14 residues. CDR3 sequence reads: CASSPYRDGNTIYF. CDR3 in DNA: TGTGCCAGCAGTCCATACAGGGATGGAAACACCATATATTTT.

On this clone: The same CDR3 is also encoded by other DNA sequences in this sample. The genes are TRBV28 and TRBJ1-1, with D uncertain. Germline V CDR1 and CDR2: MDHEN, SYDVKM. This CDR3 contains 13 residues. The ends were cut back, 4 bases at V and 6 bases at J, with 12 bases in the middle. The CDR3 bases are TGTGCCAGCAGTTATACTCTGGGCTCTGAAGCTTTCTTT. It specifies CASSYTLGSEAFF.

This chain uses TRBV19 with TRBJ1-1; 7 bases fit TRBD1. Trimming cost V 4 bases and J 1 base; bases outside gene matches: 3. CDR1 and CDR2 (germline): LNHDA, SQIVND (reference sequence). The CDR3 is 14 residues long. CDR3 nucleotide sequence: TGTGCCAGTAGTACTCGACAGGGGAACACTGAAGCTTTCTTT. This translates into CASSTRQGNTEAFF. Based on the CDR3 plus reference TRBV19 and TRBJ1-1, the full variable domain is DGGITQSPKYLFRKEGQNVTLSCEQNLNHDAMYWYRQDPGQGLRLIYYSQIVNDFQKGDIAEGYSVSREKKESFPLTVTSAQKNPTAFYLCASSTRQGNTEAFFGQGTRLTVV.